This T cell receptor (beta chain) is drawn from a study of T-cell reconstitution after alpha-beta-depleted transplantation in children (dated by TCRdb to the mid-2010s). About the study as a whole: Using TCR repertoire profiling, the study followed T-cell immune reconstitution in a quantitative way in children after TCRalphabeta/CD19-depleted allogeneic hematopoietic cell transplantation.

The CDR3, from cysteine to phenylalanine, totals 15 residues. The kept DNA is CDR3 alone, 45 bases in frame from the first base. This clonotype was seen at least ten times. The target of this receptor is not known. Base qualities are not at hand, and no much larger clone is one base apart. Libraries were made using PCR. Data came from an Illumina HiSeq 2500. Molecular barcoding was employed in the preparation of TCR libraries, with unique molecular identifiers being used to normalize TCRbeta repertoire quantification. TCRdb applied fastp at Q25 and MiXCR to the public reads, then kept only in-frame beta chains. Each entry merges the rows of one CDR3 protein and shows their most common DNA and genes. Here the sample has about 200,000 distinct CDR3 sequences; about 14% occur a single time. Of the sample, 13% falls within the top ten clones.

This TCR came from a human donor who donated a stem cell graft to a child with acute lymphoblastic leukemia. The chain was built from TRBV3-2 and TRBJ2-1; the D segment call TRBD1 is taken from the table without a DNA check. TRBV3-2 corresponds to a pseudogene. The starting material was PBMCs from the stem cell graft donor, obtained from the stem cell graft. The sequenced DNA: TGTGCCAGCAGCCGGGACCCGAGTTCCTACAATGAGCAGTTCTTC. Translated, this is CASSRDPSSYNEQFF.